This TCR beta chain was documented in a study of T and B cells in COVID-19 patients. Across the study: Recovered patients mostly had mild to moderate COVID-19 managed as outpatients. Of 20 to 25 active-infection patients, 15 to 18 carried comorbidities linked to unfavorable COVID-19 outcome. General study findings and limits: Highly clonal in active COVID-19, TRB repertoires exceeded healthy-donor diversity and richness at recovery. Of 2,331 TCR clusters found only in the recovered cohort, 31 had low generation probability.

BIOMED2 TRB-A/B primer pools were used in multiplex TRB PCR. TCRdb used MiXCR to reprocess the multiplex PCR reads, holding one entry per CDR3 protein. The sample holds more than 20,000 distinct CDR3 sequences, around a third seen once. This clonotype was seen ten or more times. Antigen specificity is unknown. From blood, about 250-500 ng of genomic DNA served as TRB template. Germline values: CDR1 LNHDA, CDR2 SQIVND (reference sequence). V lost 4 bases to trimming and J lost 3 bases, with 15 bases between them. CDR3 size: 15 residues. J is TRBJ2-5 and V is TRBV19; the D gene is possibly TRBD2 (5 bases). The clonotype comes from a human donor who had recovered from COVID-19. Sample: blood. CDR3 sequence (DNA): TGTGCCAGTAGTAGCGGGCGGGCGTCCAAAGAGACCCAGTACTTC. Translating gives CASSSGRASKETQYF. Full variable domain (outside the CDR3, taken from reference TRBV19 and TRBJ2-5): DGGITQSPKYLFRKEGQNVTLSCEQNLNHDAMYWYRQDPGQGLRLIYYSQIVNDFQKGDIAEGYSVSREKKESFPLTVTSAQKNPTAFYLCASSSGRASKETQYFGPGTRLLVL.